Listed below are T cell receptor beta chains from one sample, sequenced in a study of shared clonotypes between healthy human individuals. Profiled with immunoSEQ multiplex PCR; TCRdb holds only in-frame clones, not every one. The sample yields roughly 2.4 million clones, 95% seen once. The sequenced material came from naive CD4+ T cells sorted from blood. Every receptor here comes from a man between 18 and 35 years old in good health. Both conserved end residues are part of each CDR3. A D gene is named only where the DNA matches it firmly.

CASSLSTGSSYEQYF,TRBV7-2,TRBJ2-7,.
CASSPSGTSGSRETQYF,TRBV18,TRBJ2-5,TRBD2
CAISGGPANYGYTF,TRBV10-3,TRBJ1-2,.
CASSPLRDGEQFF,TRBV18,TRBJ2-1,.
CASRRQGGSPLHF,TRBV6-6,TRBJ1-6,TRBD1
CASSRPREETQYF,TRBV4-1,TRBJ2-5,TRBD2
CASSHPTMTGNGYTF,TRBV5-4,TRBJ1-2,TRBD1
CASSPRRAGGELFF,TRBV11-3,TRBJ2-2,.
CATLAGQGVETQYF,TRBV6-5,TRBJ2-5,TRBD1
CASSASYSGRRFNTDTQYF,TRBV9,TRBJ2-3,.
CASSLDMGASFGAFF,TRBV11-2,TRBJ1-1,.
CASSLVGLAGGHEQFF,TRBV11-2,TRBJ2-1,TRBD2
CASSYIGFANTGELFF,TRBV6-5,TRBJ2-2,.
CASSEWALETQYF,TRBV25-1,TRBJ2-5,.
CASSLDGRETQYF,TRBV7-9,TRBJ2-5,.
CASSSGDTGELFF,TRBV5-1,TRBJ2-2,.
CASSLSGTSNYGYTF,TRBV7-8,TRBJ1-2,.
CASSSDSGSPLHF,TRBV7-2,TRBJ1-6,.
CASSLGLQETQYF,TRBV7-8,TRBJ2-5,.
CASSPIPGTGWLKQYF,TRBV19,TRBJ2-7,TRBD1
CASSQQRTGYTF,TRBV14,TRBJ1-2,TRBD1
CAWSVGEGVRYEQYF,TRBV30,TRBJ2-7,.
CASRSGGAYEQYF,TRBV7-9,TRBJ2-7,.
CAISESLGGLYEQYF,TRBV10-3,TRBJ2-7,.
CASSQGLNGHTDTQYF,TRBV4-3,TRBJ2-3,.
CASSLLVAGVDIQYF,TRBV11-2,TRBJ2-4,TRBD2
CASSSGGPAQYF,TRBV5-1,TRBJ2-3,.
CASSPIAGNTGELFF,TRBV18,TRBJ2-2,.
CASRVDSYEQYF,TRBV2,TRBJ2-7,.
CASSLVGSGEQETQYF,TRBV5-4,TRBJ2-5,TRBD2
CASSSHPYEQYF,TRBV7-2,TRBJ2-7,.
CAWSPTGRTEAFF,TRBV30,TRBJ1-1,.
CASSIPRGQLPYEQYF,TRBV7-2,TRBJ2-7,TRBD1
CASRRTGLAYEQYF,TRBV6-5,TRBJ2-7,.
CASFPGTGYTGELFF,TRBV27,TRBJ2-2,TRBD1
CASSLSGYQETQYF,TRBV11-2,TRBJ2-5,.
CASSRAGKTEAFF,TRBV9,TRBJ1-1,.
CASSSAGSSGNTIYF,TRBV7-9,TRBJ1-3,.
CASKWTGEGSEAFF,TRBV6-4,TRBJ1-1,TRBD1
CASSQGLANSYEQYF,TRBV7-9,TRBJ2-7,TRBD2
CASSPPLLGSGANVLTF,TRBV18,TRBJ2-6,.
CASSQPPAGAHQPQHF,TRBV7-8,TRBJ1-5,.
CASSRTSKETQYF,TRBV7-2,TRBJ2-5,TRBD2
CASSLNGGSGNTIYF,TRBV9,TRBJ1-3,.
CASSHSGLRRPPADTQYF,TRBV7-2,TRBJ2-3,.
CASSQDGKRDWGWQAFF,TRBV14,TRBJ1-1,.
CASSHGGKSTNEKLFF,TRBV28,TRBJ1-4,.
CASSLDGMGQPQHF,TRBV7-9,TRBJ1-5,.
CASSFSGPAGELFF,TRBV7-2,TRBJ2-2,TRBD2
CASSQGDEQYF,TRBV5-1,TRBJ2-7,TRBD1
CASSIEGGTNNQPQHF,TRBV19,TRBJ1-5,.
CASSDRGRVDTQYF,TRBV6-1,TRBJ2-3,TRBD1
CSDSKAGEQYF,TRBV20-1,TRBJ2-7,.
CASSGNYEQYF,TRBV19,TRBJ2-7,.
CASSIGDATNEKLFF,TRBV19,TRBJ1-4,.
CASIPGTPTYEQYF,TRBV6-4,TRBJ2-7,.
CAISVTPGENTEAFF,TRBV10-3,TRBJ1-1,.